Shown below are 3 T cell receptor beta chains from a single sample sequenced in a study of CD8+CD57+ T cells in acquired aplastic anemia. CDR3 and TCR beta VDJ profiling relied on a genomic DNA template. TCRdb processed the reads anew with MiXCR; each CDR3 protein has one entry. Among approximately 200,000 distinct CDR3 sequences listed, 55% to 70% were seen once. Material: sorted CD4+, CD8+, or CD8+CD57+ T cells (not recorded which) from PBMCs. These receptors all stem from a human donor with severe aplastic anemia or a healthy control (not recorded which).

This chain's CDR3 is CATSTGLQNTEAFF. CDR3 coding DNA: TGTGCCACCAGCACCGGTTTACAGAACACTGAAGCTTTCTTT. The chain joins TRBV15 to TRBJ1-1; D remains unclear. CDR1 is LNHNV and CDR2 is YYDKDF in the germline V gene (reference sequence). V was cut by 4 bases and J by 1 base, with 10 bases left in between. This CDR3 is built from 14 residues.

The rearrangement links TRBV7-3 to TRBJ2-3; 9 nucleotides agree with TRBD1. Trimming at V came to 5 bases and at J to 2 bases, leaving 8 bases not matched to a gene. The CDR3 extends over 16 amino acids. Germline CDR1 is SGHTA and CDR2 is FQGTGA. The CDR3 region has the DNA TGTGCCAGCAGCCCCCTGGGACAGGGTCACACAGATACGCAGTATTTT. This gives the protein CASSPLGQGHTDTQYF. The variable domain in full, with the rest retrieved from reference TRBV7-3 and TRBJ2-3, is GAGVSQTPSNKVTEKGKYVELRCDPISGHTALYWYRQSLGQGPEFLIYFQGTGAADDSGLPNDRFFAVRPEGSVSTLKIQRTERGDSAVYLCASSPLGQGHTDTQYFGPGTRLTVL.

This clonotype was seen at least ten times. The V gene is TRBV7-2, the J gene TRBJ2-3, with TRBD2 matching 9 bases. J lost 2 bases, V lost 5 bases, and 8 bases had no gene match. From germline, CDR1 is SGHTA and CDR2 FQGNSA. The CDR3 runs 16 residues. The CDR3: CASSVELAGYTDTQYF. CDR3 in DNA: TGTGCCAGCAGCGTAGAGCTAGCGGGATACACAGATACGCAGTATTTT.